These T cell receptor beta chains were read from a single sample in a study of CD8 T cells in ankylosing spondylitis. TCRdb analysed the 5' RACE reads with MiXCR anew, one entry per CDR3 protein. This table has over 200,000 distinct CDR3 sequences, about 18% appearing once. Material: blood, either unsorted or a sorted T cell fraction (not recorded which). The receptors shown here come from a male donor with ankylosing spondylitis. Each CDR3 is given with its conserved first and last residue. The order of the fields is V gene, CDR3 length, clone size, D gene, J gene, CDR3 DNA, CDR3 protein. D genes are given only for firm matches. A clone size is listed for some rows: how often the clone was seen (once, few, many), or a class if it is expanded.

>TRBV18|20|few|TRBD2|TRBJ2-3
TGTGCCAGCTCACCACCGACTAGCGGGCGCCACGAAACTAGCACAGATACGCAGTATTTT
CASSPPTSGRHETSTDTQYF
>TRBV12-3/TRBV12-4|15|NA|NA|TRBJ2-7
TGTGCCAGCACCCTAGGGGGCGGGAGGTTGTGGGAGCAGTACTTC
CASTLGGGRLWEQYF
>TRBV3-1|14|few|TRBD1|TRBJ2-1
TGTGCCAGCAGCCACCAGGGGGAATATTATGAGCAGTTCTTC
CASSHQGEYYEQFF
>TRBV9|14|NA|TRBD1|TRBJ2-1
TGTGCCAGCAGCGTAGGACAGGGGTACAATGAGCAGTTCTTC
CASSVGQGYNEQFF
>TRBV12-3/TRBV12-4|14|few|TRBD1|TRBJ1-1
TGTGCCAGCATCCCCCGGGACAGGGACACTGAAGCTTTCTTT
CASIPRDRDTEAFF
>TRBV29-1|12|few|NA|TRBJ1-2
TGCAGCGTTGTGGGAGGGGACTATGGCTACACCTTC
CSVVGGDYGYTF
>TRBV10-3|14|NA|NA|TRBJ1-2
TGTGCCATCAGTGACGGTGGGTCAGACTATGGCTACACCTTC
CAISDGGSDYGYTF
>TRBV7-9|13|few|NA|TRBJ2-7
TGTGCCAGCAGCTTAGCGGACCCATACGAGCAGTACTTC
CASSLADPYEQYF
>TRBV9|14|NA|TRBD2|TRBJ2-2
TGTGCCAGCAGCGGGGGGGGGAACACCGGGGAGCTGTTTTTT
CASSGGGNTGELFF
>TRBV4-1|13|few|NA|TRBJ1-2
TGCGCCAGCAGCCTCGGAAAGAACTATGGCTACACCTTC
CASSLGKNYGYTF
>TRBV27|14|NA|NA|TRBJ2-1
TGTGCCAGCAGTTTATTTGGGGGTTACAATGAGCAGTTCTTC
CASSLFGGYNEQFF
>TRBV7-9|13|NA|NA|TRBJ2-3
TGTGCCAGCAGCTTAGGAGCAACAGATACGCAGTATTTT
CASSLGATDTQYF
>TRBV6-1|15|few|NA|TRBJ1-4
TGTGCCAGCAGTCCCGAGGCGGGGATGGAAGAAAAACTGTTTTTT
CASSPEAGMEEKLFF
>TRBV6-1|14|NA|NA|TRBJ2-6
TGTGCCAGCAGTGAGTTCTCTGGGGCCAACGTCCTGACTTTC
CASSEFSGANVLTF
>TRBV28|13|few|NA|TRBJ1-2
TGTGCCAGCACCCAGGGGACGGTCTATGGCTACACCTTC
CASTQGTVYGYTF
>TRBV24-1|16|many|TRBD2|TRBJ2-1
TGTGCCACCGGGGGGACTAGCGGGAGTGAGGGCAATGAGCAGTTCTTC
CATGGTSGSEGNEQFF
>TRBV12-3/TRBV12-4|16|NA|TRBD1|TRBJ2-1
TGTGCCAGCAGTTTAGAATCTGGTGGGACAGGTGGTGAGCAGTTCTTC
CASSLESGGTGGEQFF
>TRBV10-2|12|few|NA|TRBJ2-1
TGCGCCAGCAGTGAGCCCAATCCTGAGCAGTTCTTC
CASSEPNPEQFF
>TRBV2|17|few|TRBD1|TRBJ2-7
TGTGCCAGCAGTGAGTGGCCCCCCGGGACAGGATCTGGCGCGGTTTACTTC
CASSEWPPGTGSGAVYF
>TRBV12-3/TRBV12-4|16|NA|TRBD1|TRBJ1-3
TGTGCCAGCAGTTTACTCTGGACAGGGGCTGGAAACACCATATATTTT
CASSLLWTGAGNTIYF
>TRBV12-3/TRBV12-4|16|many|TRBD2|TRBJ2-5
TGTGCCAGCAGTTTATTCCAGGGACTAGTCGTAGAGACCCAGTACTTC
CASSLFQGLVVETQYF
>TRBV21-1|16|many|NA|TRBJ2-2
TGTGCCAGCAGCACCCGGGCCCAGCTCAGGACCGGGGAGCTGTTTTTT
CASSTRAQLRTGELFF
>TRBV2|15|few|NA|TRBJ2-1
TGTGCCAGCAGGGCGGGCAGCGGCTCCTACAATGAGCAGTTCTTC
CASRAGSGSYNEQFF
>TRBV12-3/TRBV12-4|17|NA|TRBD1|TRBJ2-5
TGTGCCAGCAGGACCGGCCTTGGACAGGGCCTCCAAGAGACCCAGTACTTC
CASRTGLGQGLQETQYF
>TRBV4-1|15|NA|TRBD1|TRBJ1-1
TGCGCCAGCAGCCAGACAGGGTTTATGAACACTGAAGCTTTCTTT
CASSQTGFMNTEAFF
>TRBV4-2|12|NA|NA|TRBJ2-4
TGTGCCAGCAGCCATGATGAAAACATTCAGTACTTC
CASSHDENIQYF
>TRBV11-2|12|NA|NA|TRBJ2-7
TGTGCCAGCAGCTACAGGGATTACGAGCAGTACTTC
CASSYRDYEQYF
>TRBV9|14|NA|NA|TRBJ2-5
TGTGCCAGCAGCGTGGCGGGACGGAGGGAGACCCAGTACTTC
CASSVAGRRETQYF
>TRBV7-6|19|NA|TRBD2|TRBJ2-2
TGTGCCAGCAGCTTAGCGGGTAGCGGGGGTTCCTCGAACACCGGGGAGCTGTTTTTT
CASSLAGSGGSSNTGELFF
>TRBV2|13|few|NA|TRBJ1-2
TGTGCCAGCAGTGAAGGAGGGGGCTATGGCTACACCTTC
CASSEGGGYGYTF
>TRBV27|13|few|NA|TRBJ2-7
TGTGCCAGCAGCCCCATCGGGGACTACGAGCAGTACTTC
CASSPIGDYEQYF
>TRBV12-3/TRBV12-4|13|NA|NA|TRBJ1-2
TGTGCCAGCGGCCCTGGGGGAAGCTATGGCTACACCTTC
CASGPGGSYGYTF
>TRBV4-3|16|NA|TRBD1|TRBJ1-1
TGCGCCAGCAGCCAAGATCGGATAGGGGGCTACACTGAAGCTTTCTTT
CASSQDRIGGYTEAFF
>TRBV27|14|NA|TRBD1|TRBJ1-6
TGTGCCAGCGCTCACAGGGGCGCTGGTTCACCCCTCCACTTT
CASAHRGAGSPLHF
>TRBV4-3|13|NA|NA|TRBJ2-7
TGCGCCAGCAGCCAAGGACTAGTCGGCGAGCAGTACTTC
CASSQGLVGEQYF
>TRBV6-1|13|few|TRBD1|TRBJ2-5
TGTGCCAGCAGAAGGGACAGGGCGGAGACCCAGTACTTC
CASRRDRAETQYF
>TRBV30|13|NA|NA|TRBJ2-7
TGTGCCTGGAGTGTAGGAGAGTCGTACGAGCAGTACTTC
CAWSVGESYEQYF
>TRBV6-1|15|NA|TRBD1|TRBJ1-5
TGTGCCAGCAGTGGGGACAGGGCGGGCAATCAGCCCCAGCATTTT
CASSGDRAGNQPQHF
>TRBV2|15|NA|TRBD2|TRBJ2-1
TGTGCCAGCAGTGCCCTAGCGGGAGGGCCGAATGAGCAGTTCTTC
CASSALAGGPNEQFF
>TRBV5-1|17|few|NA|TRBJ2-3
TGCGCCAGCAGCTTGCCCCCACAGGGAATGGGCACAGATACGCAGTATTTT
CASSLPPQGMGTDTQYF
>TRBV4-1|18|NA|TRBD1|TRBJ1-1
TGCGCCAGCAGCCAAGATTCAGAGCACAGGGGAATGGGCACTGAAGCTTTCTTT
CASSQDSEHRGMGTEAFF
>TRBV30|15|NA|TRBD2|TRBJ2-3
TGTGCCTGGAGCGAGGGACTAGCGGACACAGATACGCAGTATTTT
CAWSEGLADTDTQYF
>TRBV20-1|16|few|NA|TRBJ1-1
TGCAGTGCTCCTCCCTTGGAACAGGGCGGGGGCACTGAAGCTTTCTTT
CSAPPLEQGGGTEAFF
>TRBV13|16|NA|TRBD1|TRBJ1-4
TGTGCCAGCAGCTTGCAGCAGGGGGCATTGGATGAAAAACTGTTTTTT
CASSLQQGALDEKLFF
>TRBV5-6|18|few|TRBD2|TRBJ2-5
TGTGCCAGCAGCTTGTACCTAGCGGGGGGCGTTCTACAAGAGACCCAGTACTTC
CASSLYLAGGVLQETQYF
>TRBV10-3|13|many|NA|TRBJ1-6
TGTGCCATCAGTGGGGGGTTGAATTCACCCCTCCACTTT
CAISGGLNSPLHF
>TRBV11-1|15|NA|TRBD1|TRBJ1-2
TGTGCCAGCAGTAACCCGGGACAGGGGAACTATGGCTACACCTTC
CASSNPGQGNYGYTF
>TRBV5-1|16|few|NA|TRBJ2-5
TGCGCCAGCAGCTTGAGTGAGCAGTTAAATCAAGAGACCCAGTACTTC
CASSLSEQLNQETQYF
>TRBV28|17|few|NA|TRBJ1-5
TGTGCCAGCAGTCACGCGACTGGCGGTGACTACAATCAGCCCCAGCATTTT
CASSHATGGDYNQPQHF
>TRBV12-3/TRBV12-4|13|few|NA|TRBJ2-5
TGTGCCAGCAGTGGGACTTGGGGAGAGACCCAGTACTTC
CASSGTWGETQYF
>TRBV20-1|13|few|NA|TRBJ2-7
TGCAGTGCTCACCCTCCGGGCACCCGGGAGCAGTACTTC
CSAHPPGTREQYF
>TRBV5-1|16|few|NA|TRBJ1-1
TGCGCCAGCAGCTTGGGGGTCTCCGTGGGGCCCACTGAAGCTTTCTTT
CASSLGVSVGPTEAFF